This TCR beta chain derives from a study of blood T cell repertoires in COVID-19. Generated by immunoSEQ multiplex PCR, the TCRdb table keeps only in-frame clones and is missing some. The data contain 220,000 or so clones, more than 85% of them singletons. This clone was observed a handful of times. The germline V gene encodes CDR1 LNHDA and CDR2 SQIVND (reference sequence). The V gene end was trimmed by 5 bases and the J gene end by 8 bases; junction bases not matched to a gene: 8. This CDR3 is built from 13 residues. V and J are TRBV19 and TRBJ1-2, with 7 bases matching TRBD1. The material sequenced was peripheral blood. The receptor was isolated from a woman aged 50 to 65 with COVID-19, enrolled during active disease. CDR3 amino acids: CASSLQGVGGYTF. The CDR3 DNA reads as TGTGCCAGTAGTCTCCAGGGGGTAGGGGGCTACACCTTC.